Listed here are 20 T cell receptor beta chains from one sample, sequenced in a study of T cell responses to AZD1222 COVID-19 vaccine. Clones were read by immunoSEQ multiplex PCR, and TCRdb kept only the in-frame ones, dropping some. The data show 110,000 or so clones, about 86% seen once. Sequenced material: peripheral blood, taken 28 days after the second AZD1222 dose. The source of these receptors is an adult who received the AZD1222 COVID-19 vaccine.

V gene TRBV28 combines with J gene TRBJ1-1; TRBD1 is a possible D gene (6 bases). This CDR3 is built from 14 residues. V lost 6 bases, J lost 4 bases, and 15 bases lay in between. CDR1 and CDR2 (germline): MDHEN, SYDVKM. CDR3 sequence (DNA): TGTGCCAGCAGGCCTGAGGGGGGCCTCACTGAAGCTTTCTTT. Its protein product is CASRPEGGLTEAFF.

The chain joins TRBV5-1 to TRBJ1-5, with 10 bases fitting TRBD1. Germline CDR1 is SGHRS and CDR2 is YFSETQ. CDR3 size: 15 residues. With 4 bases clipped from V and 4 bases from J, the junction kept 5 bases outside the gene matches. CDR3 nucleotides: TGCGCCAGCAGCGGGGGGACAGGGGCGAATCAGCCCCAGCATTTT. As protein: CASSGGTGANQPQHF.

DNA for the CDR3: TGCGCCAGCAGCCAAGAGGTTATGGACCCCGGGTATTTT. This encodes CASSQEVMDPGYF. The chain is built from TRBV4-1 and TRBJ2-3; D is ambiguous. V lost 0 bases and J lost 14, with 15 bases in between. This CDR3 spans 13 amino acids. Germline V gene lookup returns CDR1 MGHRA and CDR2 YSYEKL.

J is TRBJ2-2 and V is TRBV7-2; D is unclear. V lost 7 bases to trimming and J lost 1 base, with 7 bases between them. The germline CDR1 and CDR2 sequences are SGHTA and FQGNSA. This CDR3 contains 13 residues. In nucleotides, the CDR3 is TGTGCCAGCATCCCAAGGAACACCGGGGAGCTGTTTTTT. It is translated as CASIPRNTGELFF.

The V and J genes are TRBV9 and TRBJ1-5; 9 bases map to TRBD1. CDR1 SGDLS and CDR2 YYNGEE come from the germline V gene. The CDR3 has 16 amino acids. Trimming took 2 bases from V and 2 from J; bases not matched to a gene: 5. The CDR3 protein is CASSVGGQGGNQPQHF. The CDR3, as DNA: TGTGCCAGCAGCGTGGGGGGACAGGGAGGCAATCAGCCCCAGCATTTT. The entire variable domain, with the rest obtained from reference TRBV9 and TRBJ1-5, is as follows: DSGVTQTPKHLITATGQRVTLRCSPRSGDLSVYWYQQSLDQGLQFLIQYYNGEERAKGNILERFSAQQFPDLHSELNLSSLELGDSALYFCASSVGGQGGNQPQHFGDGTRLSIL.

The V call is TRBV19, the J call TRBJ2-1, with D hard to call. From germline, CDR1 is LNHDA and CDR2 SQIVND (reference sequence). The CDR3 contains 15 residues. V lost 1 base, J lost 4 bases, and 11 bases lay in between. CDR3 loop: CASSIGPGEYNEQFF. The CDR3 bases are TGTGCCAGTAGTATAGGACCCGGAGAGTACAATGAGCAGTTCTTC.

The chain employs TRBV19 and TRBJ1-1; 9 bases agree with TRBD1. The length of the CDR3 is 13 residues. Germline assignment: CDR1 LNHDA and CDR2 SQIVND (reference sequence). V lost 6 bases and J lost 4; bases outside the gene matches: 3. Here the CDR3 reads CASRQGAFTEAFF. The CDR3 DNA sequence: TGTGCCAGTAGACAGGGGGCTTTCACTGAAGCTTTCTTT.

This clone has only a few counts. The chain couples TRBV28 to TRBJ1-5; no firm D call. The CDR3 has 16 residues. Trimming left V 10 bases short and J 2 bases short, with 21 bases between. Germline CDR1 reads MDHEN; CDR2 reads SYDVKM. The CDR3 coding sequence is TGTGCCACCAGACGTAAATTTGGAGTTGGCAATCAGCCCCAGCATTTT. This translates into CATRRKFGVGNQPQHF.

This clone appeared a few times. The chain employs TRBV5-1 and TRBJ2-3, with 7 bases aligning to TRBD1. The V gene's germline CDR1 is SGHRS and CDR2 YFSETQ. The CDR3 length is 14 residues. The V gene end was trimmed by 3 bases and the J gene end by 0 bases; junction bases not matched to a gene: 1. The CDR3 reads CASSSDRSTDTQYF. In nucleotides, the CDR3 is TGCGCCAGCAGCTCGGACAGGAGCACAGATACGCAGTATTTT.

The chain links TRBV13 to TRBJ2-5; D is unclear. The CDR3 runs to 14 residues. Germline lookup yields CDR1 PRHDT and CDR2 FYEKMQ (reference sequence). Trimming removed 0 bases from V and 0 bases from J, with 5 bases in between. The CDR3 reads CASSLGQDQETQYF. The CDR3 DNA reads as TGTGCCAGCAGCTTAGGCCAGGACCAAGAGACCCAGTACTTC.

The rearrangement links TRBV10-3 to TRBJ1-1, with TRBD1 identical over 8 bases. The CDR3 loop spans 16 amino acids. The germline gives CDR1 ENHRY, CDR2 SYGVKD. V shed 3 bases and J 3 bases; nucleotides not matched to a gene: 9. The CDR3 sequence is CAISDPSRTGYTEAFF. For the CDR3, the DNA is TGTGCCATCAGTGACCCATCACGGACAGGGTACACTGAAGCTTTCTTT.

The chain carries TRBV9 and TRBJ1-1; no clear D gene. V lost 0 bases and J lost 2, with 8 bases in between. Per the germline V gene, CDR1 is SGDLS and CDR2 is YYNGEE. This CDR3 is built from 14 residues. CDR3 loop: CASSVVGENTEAFF. The CDR3 bases are TGTGCCAGCAGCGTAGTCGGGGAAAACACTGAAGCTTTCTTT. Supplemented by reference TRBV9 and TRBJ1-1, the full variable domain reads DSGVTQTPKHLITATGQRVTLRCSPRSGDLSVYWYQQSLDQGLQFLIQYYNGEERAKGNILERFSAQQFPDLHSELNLSSLELGDSALYFCASSVVGENTEAFFGQGTRLTVV.

The CDR3 reads CASSEGLAAFYEQYF. In nucleotides, the CDR3 is TGCGCCAGCAGTGAGGGACTAGCGGCATTCTACGAGCAGTACTTC. This chain links TRBV10-1 with TRBJ2-7, with 10 bases aligning to TRBD2. This CDR3 is 15 amino acids long. After removal of 2 bases from V and 3 bases from J, the junction contained 4 bases not matched to a gene. Germline V gene data show CDR1 as WNHNN and CDR2 as SYGVQD (reference sequence).

The chain is built from TRBV19 and TRBJ1-1; the D is unclear. Trimming removed 3 bases from V and 3 bases from J, with 8 bases in between. The germline V gene has CDR1 LNHDA and CDR2 SQIVND (reference sequence). This CDR3 has 13 residues. The CDR3 nucleotides read TGTGCCAGTAGTATGAAGGGAGACACTGAAGCTTTCTTT. Its translation: CASSMKGDTEAFF. Full variable domain (outside the CDR3, taken from reference TRBV19 and TRBJ1-1): DGGITQSPKYLFRKEGQNVTLSCEQNLNHDAMYWYRQDPGQGLRLIYYSQIVNDFQKGDIAEGYSVSREKKESFPLTVTSAQKNPTAFYLCASSMKGDTEAFFGQGTRLTVV.

The genes are TRBV7-2 and TRBJ2-7; the D is unclear. The CDR3 consists of 15 residues. From germline, CDR1 is SGHTA and CDR2 FQGNSA. Deletions cut 0 bases from V and 5 bases from J, with 14 bases between. DNA of the CDR3: TGTGCCAGCAGCTTAGCTTCAGGTCCGTCCCACGAGCAGTACTTC. Protein: CASSLASGPSHEQYF.

The CDR3 reads CASSSTGINREYF. The CDR3 nucleotides read TGTGCCAGCAGCAGTACAGGGATTAATAGGGAGTACTTC. V gene TRBV5-4 combines with J gene TRBJ2-7; maybe TRBD1 (6 bases). The V end was cut by 4 bases, the J end by 11 bases, with 19 bases between. CDR1 and CDR2 (germline): SGHNT, YYREEE (reference sequence). The CDR3 extends over 13 amino acids. Using reference TRBV5-4 and TRBJ2-7 for the parts outside the CDR3, the full variable domain is ETGVTQSPTHLIKTRGQQVTLRCSSQSGHNTVSWYQQALGQGPQFIFQYYREEENGRGNFPPRFSGLQFPNYSSELNVNALELDDSALYLCASSSTGINREYFGPGTRLTVT.

CDR3 bases: TGCAGCGCCGAACAGCGGGAGCAGTACTTC. Protein product: CSAEQREQYF. The chain joins TRBV29-1 to TRBJ2-7; D possibly corresponds to TRBD2 (5 bases). CDR3 length equals 10 residues. The germline gives CDR1 SQVTM, CDR2 ANQGSEA. V shed 7 bases and J shed 7 bases, with 11 bases lying between them.

The rearrangement uses TRBV20-1 and TRBJ1-5, with TRBD1 matching over 10 bases. This CDR3 is 18 amino acids long. Germline V gene sequence: CDR1 DFQATT, CDR2 SNEGSKA (reference sequence). Trimming cost V 3 bases and J 2 bases; bases outside gene matches: 13. CDR3 amino acids: CSASKTGTGVPGNQPQHF. The CDR3 coding sequence is TGCAGTGCTAGTAAAACCGGGACAGGGGTCCCGGGCAATCAGCCCCAGCATTTT.

The chain is built from TRBV5-5 and TRBJ1-1; TRBD1 matches at 8 bases. The V segment lost 4 bases and the J segment 4 bases; nucleotides outside the gene matches: 9. Germline values: CDR1 SGHKS, CDR2 YYEKEE (reference sequence). This CDR3 is built from 15 residues. The DNA for the CDR3 is TGTGCCAGCAGCCCGGCAGGGGGCTACGGCACTGAAGCTTTCTTT. It translates to CASSPAGGYGTEAFF. The entire variable domain, with the rest obtained from reference TRBV5-5 and TRBJ1-1, is as follows: DAGVTQSPTHLIKTRGQQVTLRCSPISGHKSVSWYQQVLGQGPQFIFQYYEKEERGRGNFPDRFSARQFPNYSSELNVNALLLGDSALYLCASSPAGGYGTEAFFGQGTRLTVV.

The rearrangement links TRBV6-5 to TRBJ2-1; D perhaps matches TRBD1 (5 bases). The V gene's germline CDR1 is MNHEY and CDR2 SVGAGI. Trimming took 6 bases from V and 8 from J, leaving 20 bases between them. This CDR3 contains 15 residues. The CDR3 spells CASSPNWGQGDEQFF. CDR3 coding DNA: TGTGCCAGCAGCCCGAACTGGGGCCAGGGCGATGAGCAGTTCTTC.